The source of this T cell receptor (beta chain) is a study of blood T cell repertoires in COVID-19. Study at large: Samples representing acute and convalescent COVID-19 were sourced from the United States, Italy and Spain.

In the authors' methods: Estimation of nucleated cell counts relied on the amplification of reference gene primers. TCRdb's copy holds only in-frame clones and misses some; the assay was immunoSEQ multiplex PCR. The V and J calls and clone size are taken from that table; D and trimming were inferred from the DNA. Among around 63,000 clones listed, 75% to 85% were seen once. V trimming: 0 bases; J trimming: 7 bases; junction bases outside the gene matches: 6. The CDR3 contains 16 residues. Germline values: CDR1 SGHNT, CDR2 YYREEE (reference sequence). The receptor was derived from a man aged 55 to 70 with acute or convalescent COVID-19. The sequenced material came from peripheral blood. The chain employs TRBV5-4 and TRBJ2-2; 10 bases are a match to TRBD1. The CDR3 DNA sequence: TGTGCCAGCAGCTTGGCCAGGGGGACAGGGGTCGGGGAGCTGTTTTTT. This translates into CASSLARGTGVGELFF. The variable domain in full, with the rest retrieved from reference TRBV5-4 and TRBJ2-2, is ETGVTQSPTHLIKTRGQQVTLRCSSQSGHNTVSWYQQALGQGPQFIFQYYREEENGRGNFPPRFSGLQFPNYSSELNVNALELDDSALYLCASSLARGTGVGELFFGEGSRLTVL.